Each of the 2 T cell receptor beta chains below was sequenced from the same sample in a study of T cell repertoires in cytomegalovirus infection. MiXCR, run by TCRdb on the reads, gives a single entry per CDR3 protein. Among around 500,000 distinct CDR3 sequences, approximately 42% were seen once, and the ten largest hold around 45%. No antigen is known for these receptors. The sample in question was cultured PBMCs, obtained from culture after CMV antigen stimulation. Every receptor here comes from a human donor in good health (CMV status not recorded). Some clones in this sample may be carry-over from other donors' samples.

V gene TRBV12-3 or TRBV12-4 combines with J gene TRBJ2-3, with 7 bases aligning to TRBD2. The CDR3 totals 11 residues. Trimming removed 8 bases from V and 9 bases from J; junction bases left unmatched: 5. The CDR3 sequence is CASGEGVTQYF. The CDR3 coding sequence is TGTGCCAGCGGGGAGGGAGTAACGCAGTATTTT.

The chain couples TRBV7-8 to TRBJ1-1, with D possibly TRBD1 on 5 matching bases. From germline, CDR1 is SGHVS and CDR2 FQNEAQ. Trimming shortened V by 1 base and J by 5 bases, and 17 bases separated the two germline ends. The CDR3 extends over 16 amino acids. CDR3 DNA: TGTGCCAGCAGCTTAGTCTCTACCAGGGTAGGGACTGAAGCTTTCTTT. It codes for CASSLVSTRVGTEAFF.